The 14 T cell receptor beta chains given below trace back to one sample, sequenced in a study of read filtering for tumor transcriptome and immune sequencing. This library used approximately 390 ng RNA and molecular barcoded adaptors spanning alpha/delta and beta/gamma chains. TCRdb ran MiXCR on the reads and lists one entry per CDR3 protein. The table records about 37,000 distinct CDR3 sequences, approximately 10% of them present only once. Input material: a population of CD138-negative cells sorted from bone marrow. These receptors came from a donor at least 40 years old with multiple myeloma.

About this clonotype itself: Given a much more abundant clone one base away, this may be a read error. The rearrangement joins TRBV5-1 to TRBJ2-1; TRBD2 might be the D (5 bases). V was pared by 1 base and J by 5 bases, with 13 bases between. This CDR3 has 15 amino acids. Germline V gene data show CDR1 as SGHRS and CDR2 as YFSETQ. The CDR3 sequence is CASSLHLTGDNEQFF. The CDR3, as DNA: TGCGCCAGCAGCTTGCACTTAACCGGGGACAATGAGCAGTTCTTC.

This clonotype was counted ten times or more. CDR3 loop: CASSWQGNGYTF. For the CDR3, the DNA is TGTGCCAGCAGCTGGCAGGGGAATGGCTACACCTTC. The V call is TRBV5-6, the J call TRBJ1-2; D may be TRBD1 (6 bases). The V gene's germline CDR1 is SGHDT and CDR2 YYEEEE. CDR3 length: 12 amino acids. V was shortened by 3 bases and J by 6 bases, with 9 bases between the two germline ends.

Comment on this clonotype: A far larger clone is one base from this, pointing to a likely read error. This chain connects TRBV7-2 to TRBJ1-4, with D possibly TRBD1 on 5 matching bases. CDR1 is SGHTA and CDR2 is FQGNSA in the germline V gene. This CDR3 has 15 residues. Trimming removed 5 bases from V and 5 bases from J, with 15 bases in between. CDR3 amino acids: CASSPPAGFNEKLFF. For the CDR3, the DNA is TGTGCCAGCAGCCCCCCAGCAGGGTTCAATGAAAAACTGTTTTTT.

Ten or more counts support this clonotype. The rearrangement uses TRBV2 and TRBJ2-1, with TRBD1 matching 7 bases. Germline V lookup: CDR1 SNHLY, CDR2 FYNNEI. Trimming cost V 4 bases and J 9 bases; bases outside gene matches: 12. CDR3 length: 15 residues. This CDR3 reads CASSGMGATGAEQFF. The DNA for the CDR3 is TGTGCCAGCAGTGGAATGGGGGCAACAGGGGCTGAGCAGTTCTTC.

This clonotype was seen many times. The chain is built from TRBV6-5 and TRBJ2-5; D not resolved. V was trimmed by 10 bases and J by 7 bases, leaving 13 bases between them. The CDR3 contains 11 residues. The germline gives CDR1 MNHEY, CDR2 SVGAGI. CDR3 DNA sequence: TGTGCCACCCTGGATCGGAGGACCCAGTACTTC. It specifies CATLDRRTQYF.

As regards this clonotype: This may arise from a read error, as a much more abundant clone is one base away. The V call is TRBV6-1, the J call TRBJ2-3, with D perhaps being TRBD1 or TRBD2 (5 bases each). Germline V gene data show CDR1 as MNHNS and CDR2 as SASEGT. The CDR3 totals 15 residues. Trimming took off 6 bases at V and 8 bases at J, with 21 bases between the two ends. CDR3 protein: CASSPGTSWAGTQYF. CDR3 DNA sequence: TGTGCCAGCAGCCCCGGGACCTCATGGGCAGGTACGCAGTATTTT.

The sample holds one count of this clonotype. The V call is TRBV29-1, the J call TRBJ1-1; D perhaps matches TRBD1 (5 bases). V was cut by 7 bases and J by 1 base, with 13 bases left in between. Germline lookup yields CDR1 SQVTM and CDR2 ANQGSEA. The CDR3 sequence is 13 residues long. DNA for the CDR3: TGCAGCGCTCCGGGACGGCAGAACACTGAAGCTTTCTTT. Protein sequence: CSAPGRQNTEAFF.

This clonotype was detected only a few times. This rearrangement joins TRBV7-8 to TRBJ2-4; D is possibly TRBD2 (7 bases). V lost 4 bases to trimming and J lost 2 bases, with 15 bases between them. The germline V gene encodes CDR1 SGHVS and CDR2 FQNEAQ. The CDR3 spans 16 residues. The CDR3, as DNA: TGTGCCAGCAGCTCTGGCGGGGGCGGGACCAAAAACATTCAGTACTTC. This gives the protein CASSSGGGGTKNIQYF.

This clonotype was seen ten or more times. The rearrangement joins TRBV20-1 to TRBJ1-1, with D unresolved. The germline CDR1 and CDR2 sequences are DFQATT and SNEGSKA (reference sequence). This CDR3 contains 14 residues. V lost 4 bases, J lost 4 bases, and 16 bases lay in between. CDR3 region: CSANPSGEATEAFF. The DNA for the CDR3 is TGCAGTGCTAACCCCTCTGGAGAGGCCACTGAAGCTTTCTTT.

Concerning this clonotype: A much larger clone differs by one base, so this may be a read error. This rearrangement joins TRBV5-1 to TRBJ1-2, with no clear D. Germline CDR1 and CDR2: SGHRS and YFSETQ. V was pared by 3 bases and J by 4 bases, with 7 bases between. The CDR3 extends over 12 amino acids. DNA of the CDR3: TGCGCCAGCAGCTCGGAGGGCTATGGCTACACCTTC. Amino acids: CASSSEGYGYTF.

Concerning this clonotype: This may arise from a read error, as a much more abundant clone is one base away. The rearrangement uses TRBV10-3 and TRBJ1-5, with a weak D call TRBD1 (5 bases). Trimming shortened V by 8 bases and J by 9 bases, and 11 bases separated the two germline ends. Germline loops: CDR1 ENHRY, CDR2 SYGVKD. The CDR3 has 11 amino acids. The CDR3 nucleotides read TGTGCCATCGGAAGGGACCGGCCCCAGCATTTT. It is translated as CAIGRDRPQHF.

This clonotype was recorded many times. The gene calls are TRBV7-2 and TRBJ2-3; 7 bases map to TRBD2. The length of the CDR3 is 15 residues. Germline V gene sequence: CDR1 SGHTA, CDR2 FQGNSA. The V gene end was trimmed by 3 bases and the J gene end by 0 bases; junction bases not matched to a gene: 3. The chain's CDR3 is CASSFLAASTDTQYF. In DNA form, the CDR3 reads TGTGCCAGCAGCTTTCTAGCGGCTAGCACAGATACGCAGTATTTT.

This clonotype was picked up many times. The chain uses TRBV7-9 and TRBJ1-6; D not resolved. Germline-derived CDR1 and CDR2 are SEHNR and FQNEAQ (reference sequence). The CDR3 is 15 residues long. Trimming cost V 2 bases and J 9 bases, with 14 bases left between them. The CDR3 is CASSLSFGLTSPLHF. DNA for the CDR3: TGTGCCAGCAGCTTATCATTCGGGCTGACTTCACCCCTCCACTTT.

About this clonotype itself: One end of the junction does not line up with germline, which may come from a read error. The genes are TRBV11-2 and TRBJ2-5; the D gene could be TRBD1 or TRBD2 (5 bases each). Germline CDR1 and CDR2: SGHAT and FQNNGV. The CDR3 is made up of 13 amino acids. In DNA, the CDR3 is TGTGCCGGCAGCTCAGGGACCTGGGAGACCCAGTACTTC. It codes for CAGSSGTWETQYF.